The 12 T cell receptor beta chains given below trace back to one sample, sequenced in a study of blood T cell repertoires in COVID-19. Libraries were prepared by immunoSEQ multiplex PCR; TCRdb keeps only in-frame clonotypes and omits some of them. The sample yields 150,000 to 200,000 clones, approximately 80% seen once. The sequenced material came from peripheral blood. The receptors shown here come from a woman aged 55-69 years with acute or convalescent COVID-19.

This clone appeared once. The V call is TRBV2, the J call TRBJ2-3; 7 positions agree with TRBD2. Looked up from germline, CDR1 is SNHLY and CDR2 is FYNNEI. The CDR3 runs 14 residues. With 10 bases clipped from V and 0 bases from J, the junction kept 7 bases outside the gene matches. The CDR3 nucleotides are TGTGCCACGATTAGCGGGTTAAGCACAGATACGCAGTATTTT. Translating it yields CATISGLSTDTQYF.

V gene TRBV19 combines with J gene TRBJ2-7; 7 nucleotides agree with TRBD1. CDR3 length equals 15 residues. Losses at the gene ends were 0 bases for V and 0 bases for J; bases not matched to a gene: 2. Germline V CDR1 and CDR2: LNHDA, SQIVND (reference sequence). The CDR3 loop reads CASSIEGGSSYEQYF. The CDR3 DNA follows: TGTGCCAGTAGTATAGAAGGGGGCTCCTCCTACGAGCAGTACTTC.

In this sample, this clone turned up a few times. This chain links TRBV7-9 with TRBJ1-6; perhaps TRBD1 as D (5 bases). CDR3 size: 15 residues. Germline V lookup: CDR1 SEHNR, CDR2 FQNEAQ (reference sequence). V lost 2 bases and J 0 bases, leaving 5 bases between the germline ends. In DNA, the CDR3 is TGTGCCAGCAGCTTACAGGGCTCCTATAATTCACCCCTCCACTTT. Amino acids: CASSLQGSYNSPLHF.

This sequence joins TRBV27 and TRBJ1-6; D is undetermined. The CDR3 has 16 residues. Germline loops: CDR1 MNHEY, CDR2 SMNVEV (reference sequence). V lost 6 bases to trimming and J lost 0 bases, with 12 bases between them. CDR3: CASSPRLGSYNSPLHF. CDR3 DNA sequence: TGTGCCAGCAGCCCCCGACTGGGCTCCTATAATTCACCCCTCCACTTT.

The chain carries TRBV3-1 (or the pseudogene TRBV3-2) and TRBJ2-7; 7 bases are a match to TRBD1. Germline V gene sequence: CDR1 LGHDT, CDR2 YNNKEL (reference sequence). This CDR3 has 15 amino acids. The junction had 8 bases not matched to a gene; V was cut back by 1 base and J by 5 bases. CDR3 protein: CASSQAQGVVDEQYF. CDR3 coding DNA: TGTGCCAGCAGCCAAGCTCAGGGGGTTGTCGACGAGCAGTACTTC.

Here the CDR3 reads CASSEPGGNTGELFF. The CDR3 DNA follows: TGTGCCAGCAGTGAACCGGGGGGGAACACCGGGGAGCTGTTTTTT. V gene TRBV2 combines with J gene TRBJ2-2, with TRBD2 matching 7 bases. V shed 2 bases, J shed 1 base, and the junction held 1 base outside the gene matches. The CDR3 is made up of 15 amino acids. Germline V gives CDR1 SNHLY, CDR2 FYNNEI. The variable domain in full, completed from reference TRBV2 and TRBJ2-2, reads EPEVTQTPSHQVTQMGQEVILRCVPISNHLYFYWYRQILGQKVEFLVSFYNNEISEKSEIFDDQFSVERPDGSNFTLKIRSTKLEDSAMYFCASSEPGGNTGELFFGEGSRLTVL.

This clone was recorded once. This chain connects TRBV20-1 to TRBJ1-6; 8 nucleotides line up with TRBD1. The CDR3 sequence is 14 residues long. Germline V CDR1 and CDR2: DFQATT, SNEGSKA (reference sequence). V shed 3 bases and J 9 bases; nucleotides not matched to a gene: 7. The CDR3 here is CSASLQGAPSPLHF. CDR3 sequence (DNA): TGCAGTGCTAGTCTCCAGGGGGCGCCTTCACCCCTCCACTTT.

The V and J genes are TRBV2 and TRBJ1-2; possible D gene TRBD1, 5 bases. There are 14 residues in the CDR3. Trimming cost V 6 bases and J 6 bases, with 17 bases left between them. Looked up from germline, CDR1 is SNHLY and CDR2 is FYNNEI. The CDR3 DNA sequence: TGTGCCAGCAGAGGGGCTGTTACGTTGAATGGCTACACCTTC. Residues: CASRGAVTLNGYTF.

Only a few counts were recorded for this clone. CDR3 region: CASSLVEPSSGDQETQYF. CDR3 in DNA: TGTGCCAGCAGCTTAGTGGAACCGTCTAGCGGGGACCAAGAGACCCAGTACTTC. This chain uses TRBV7-2 with TRBJ2-5; 9 bases fit TRBD2. From germline, CDR1 is SGHTA and CDR2 FQGNSA. The J segment lost 0 bases and the V segment lost 1 base, leaving 9 bases of the junction unmatched. CDR3 length: 18 residues.

In the case of this clone: The sample carries other DNA sequences with the same CDR3. The rearrangement uses TRBV28 and TRBJ2-5; maybe TRBD1 (6 bases). Trimming stripped 3 bases from V and 1 base from J, with 12 bases between. The V gene's germline CDR1 is MDHEN and CDR2 SYDVKM. The CDR3 has 15 residues. The CDR3 DNA reads TGTGCCAGCAGTTTTGGGGGCGGTGGCCAAGAGACCCAGTACTTC. Translation: CASSFGGGGQETQYF. The whole variable domain, filled in from reference TRBV28 and TRBJ2-5, reads DVKVTQSSRYLVKRTGEKVFLECVQDMDHENMFWYRQDPGLGLRLIYFSYDVKMKEKGDIPEGYSVSREKKERFSLILESASTNQTSMYLCASSFGGGGQETQYFGPGTRLLVL.

J is TRBJ2-5 and V is TRBV2; D ambiguous. CDR1 and CDR2 (germline): SNHLY, FYNNEI. Trimming took off 6 bases at V and 2 bases at J, with 4 bases between the two ends. This CDR3 region has 11 residues. The CDR3 DNA follows: TGTGCCAGCAGGACACAAGAGACCCAGTACTTC. Residues: CASRTQETQYF.

The rearrangement links TRBV7-6 to TRBJ1-2; no clear D. Germline CDR1 is SGHVS and CDR2 is FNYEAQ. The CDR3 loop spans 13 amino acids. V lost 5 bases, J lost 8 bases, and 15 bases lay in between. In DNA form, the CDR3 reads TGTGCCAGCAGCCCCTTAGGGCGCGGGGGCTACACCTTC. Its protein product is CASSPLGRGGYTF.